The rows below give T cell receptor beta chains drawn from one sample of a study of shared clonotypes between healthy human individuals. Sequencing used immunoSEQ multiplex PCR; TCRdb keeps in-frame clones, though not all of them. The sample contains hundreds of thousands of clones, 74% of which appear only once. The sequenced sample consisted of memory CD4+ T cells sorted from blood. These receptors came from a woman aged 25 to 39 in good health. Both conserved end residues are part of each CDR3. The D gene is left open where the match is weak. Clone sizes are given selectively: once, few, many, or a class where the clone is expanded.

d_gene: TRBD1; j_gene: TRBJ2-7; v_gene: TRBV30; abundance: .; CDR3nt: TGTGCCTGGAGTGTGGGACAGGGAACCTACGAGCAGTACTTC; CDR3aa: CAWSVGQGTYEQYF
d_gene: TRBD2; j_gene: TRBJ2-3; v_gene: TRBV4-1; abundance: .; CDR3nt: TGCGCCAGCAGCCAGAGACTAGCGGAGGCCCCTACCACAGATACGCAGTATTTT; CDR3aa: CASSQRLAEAPTTDTQYF
d_gene: .; j_gene: TRBJ1-2; v_gene: TRBV6-5; abundance: .; CDR3nt: TGTGCCAGCAGCTCCCCCCCGAACTATGGCTACACCTTC; CDR3aa: CASSSPPNYGYTF
d_gene: TRBD2; j_gene: TRBJ2-1; v_gene: TRBV27; abundance: .; CDR3nt: TGTGCCAGCAGTTTCCTGGGAGCGGGGCGGGGTAATGAGCAGTTCTTC; CDR3aa: CASSFLGAGRGNEQFF
d_gene: .; j_gene: TRBJ2-1; v_gene: TRBV27; abundance: .; CDR3nt: TGTGCCAGCAGTTACCCCTATGTATTCACGGGGTACAATGAGCAGTTCTTC; CDR3aa: CASSYPYVFTGYNEQFF
d_gene: .; j_gene: TRBJ1-1; v_gene: TRBV2; abundance: few; CDR3nt: TGTGCCAGCAGCCCGGGAGTCAGTGGAACTGAAGCTTTCTTT; CDR3aa: CASSPGVSGTEAFF
d_gene: .; j_gene: TRBJ1-5; v_gene: TRBV27; abundance: .; CDR3nt: TGTGCCAGCAGTCTAACCGGGACCCGAGGGTATCAGCCCCAGCATTTT; CDR3aa: CASSLTGTRGYQPQHF
d_gene: TRBD1; j_gene: TRBJ1-1; v_gene: TRBV10-3; abundance: few; CDR3nt: TGTGCCATCAGGGGGACAGGCGGCACTGAAGCTTTCTTT; CDR3aa: CAIRGTGGTEAFF
d_gene: TRBD2; j_gene: TRBJ2-1; v_gene: TRBV27; abundance: few; CDR3nt: TGTGCCAGCAGTTCCGGGACTAGAGTCCATGAGCAGTTCTTC; CDR3aa: CASSSGTRVHEQFF
d_gene: .; j_gene: TRBJ2-5; v_gene: TRBV5-1; abundance: .; CDR3nt: TGCGCCAGCAGCTTATCGGGCATACAAGAGACCCAGTACTTC; CDR3aa: CASSLSGIQETQYF
d_gene: .; j_gene: TRBJ2-2; v_gene: TRBV14; abundance: .; CDR3nt: TGTGCCAGCAGCCAGAGGCGGACCCTCAGGCCCGGGGAGCTGTTTTTT; CDR3aa: CASSQRRTLRPGELFF
d_gene: .; j_gene: TRBJ2-7; v_gene: TRBV7-1; abundance: once; CDR3nt: TGTGCCAGCAGCTTATTTCGGACTGACCCCTACGAGCAGTACTTC; CDR3aa: CASSLFRTDPYEQYF
d_gene: .; j_gene: TRBJ2-4; v_gene: TRBV10-2; abundance: .; CDR3nt: TGCGCCAGCAGTGAGTCTAATAGTTTTCGGGGGTTCGGGCGGAACATTCAGTACTTC; CDR3aa: CASSESNSFRGFGRNIQYF
d_gene: .; j_gene: TRBJ2-2; v_gene: TRBV5-5; abundance: few; CDR3nt: TGTGCCAGCAGCTCCAGCCCGGGGGGCGCAAACACCGGGGAGCTGTTTTTT; CDR3aa: CASSSSPGGANTGELFF
d_gene: .; j_gene: TRBJ1-2; v_gene: TRBV15; abundance: .; CDR3nt: TGTGCCACCAGCAATACAGGCGACAACAACTATGGCTACACCTTC; CDR3aa: CATSNTGDNNYGYTF
d_gene: .; j_gene: TRBJ2-1; v_gene: TRBV10-3; abundance: few; CDR3nt: TGTGCCATCATTGTCCGACCCTTCGAGTTCTTC; CDR3aa: CAIIVRPFEFF
d_gene: TRBD1; j_gene: TRBJ1-3; v_gene: TRBV6-1; abundance: .; CDR3nt: TGTGCCAGCAGGGCACCGGGACAGGGGGAATACACCATATATTTT; CDR3aa: CASRAPGQGEYTIYF
d_gene: .; j_gene: TRBJ2-3; v_gene: TRBV6-1; abundance: few; CDR3nt: TGTGCCAGCAGGAAGACAGCACACACAGATACGCAGTATTTT; CDR3aa: CASRKTAHTDTQYF
d_gene: .; j_gene: TRBJ2-1; v_gene: TRBV11-2; abundance: once; CDR3nt: TGTGCCAGCAGCCGAAACCTAGACAATGAGCAGTTCTTC; CDR3aa: CASSRNLDNEQFF
d_gene: .; j_gene: TRBJ2-2; v_gene: TRBV7-6; abundance: .; CDR3nt: TGTGCCAGCAGCTTAAACAGGAACACCGGGGAGCTGTTTTTT; CDR3aa: CASSLNRNTGELFF
d_gene: .; j_gene: TRBJ1-2; v_gene: TRBV2; abundance: few; CDR3nt: TGTGCCAGCAGTGAAATGGGCGGGGTCCCCTATGGCTACACCTTC; CDR3aa: CASSEMGGVPYGYTF
d_gene: .; j_gene: TRBJ2-1; v_gene: TRBV5-8; abundance: once; CDR3nt: TGTGCCAGCAGGGCCCGTTCCTACAATGAGCAGTTCTTC; CDR3aa: CASRARSYNEQFF
d_gene: .; j_gene: TRBJ2-7; v_gene: TRBV10-3; abundance: .; CDR3nt: TGTGCCATCAGCCCCGATTCCTACGAGCAGTACTTC; CDR3aa: CAISPDSYEQYF
d_gene: .; j_gene: TRBJ2-7; v_gene: TRBV6-1; abundance: .; CDR3nt: TGTGCCAGCAGTGACGGGGCTAGGCTAGCGTACGAGCAGTACTTC; CDR3aa: CASSDGARLAYEQYF
d_gene: .; j_gene: TRBJ2-2; v_gene: TRBV5-6; abundance: few; CDR3nt: TGTGCCAGCACGACGGGGGCGAACACCGGGGAGCTGTTTTTT; CDR3aa: CASTTGANTGELFF
d_gene: .; j_gene: TRBJ1-2; v_gene: TRBV5-1; abundance: .; CDR3nt: TGCGCCAGCAGCTCAACCACCGGGACACCCTATGGCTACACCTTC; CDR3aa: CASSSTTGTPYGYTF
d_gene: .; j_gene: TRBJ2-1; v_gene: TRBV15; abundance: many; CDR3nt: TGTGCCACCAGCAGAGGGGACCACAATGAGCAGTTCTTC; CDR3aa: CATSRGDHNEQFF